The rows below give T cell receptor beta chains drawn from one sample of a study of blood T cells in healthy people across ages. Each CDR3 protein is one row after TCRdb ran MiXCR on the 5' RACE reads. The sample has hundreds of thousands of distinct CDR3 sequences, approximately 30% seen once. Input material: blood. The receptors stem from an elderly woman in good health. CDR3s leave out the opening cysteine and the closing phenylalanine or tryptophan. Fields, in order: CDR3 protein, J gene, V gene, D gene. The D gene is left open where the match is weak.

cdr3_aa: ASSLDSGTATGELF
j_call: TRBJ2-2
v_call: TRBV7-2
d_call: TRBD1

cdr3_aa: ASSSRQGRQNTEAF
j_call: TRBJ1-1
v_call: TRBV5-1
d_call: TRBD1

cdr3_aa: ASSDEGAGNYGYT
j_call: TRBJ1-2
v_call: TRBV25-1
d_call: TRBD1

cdr3_aa: ASSSGPRGETQY
j_call: TRBJ2-5
v_call: TRBV5-1
d_call: -

cdr3_aa: ASSLATGPGNTIY
j_call: TRBJ1-3
v_call: TRBV7-2
d_call: -

cdr3_aa: ASSGLQGNSPLH
j_call: TRBJ1-6
v_call: TRBV9
d_call: -

cdr3_aa: SASSPNTGERF
j_call: TRBJ2-2
v_call: TRBV20-1
d_call: -

cdr3_aa: ASSLTPDGQY
j_call: TRBJ2-7
v_call: TRBV11-2
d_call: -

cdr3_aa: ASSSLAGVYNEQF
j_call: TRBJ2-1
v_call: TRBV7-3
d_call: TRBD2

cdr3_aa: ASSLRPGNYGYT
j_call: TRBJ1-2
v_call: TRBV27
d_call: -